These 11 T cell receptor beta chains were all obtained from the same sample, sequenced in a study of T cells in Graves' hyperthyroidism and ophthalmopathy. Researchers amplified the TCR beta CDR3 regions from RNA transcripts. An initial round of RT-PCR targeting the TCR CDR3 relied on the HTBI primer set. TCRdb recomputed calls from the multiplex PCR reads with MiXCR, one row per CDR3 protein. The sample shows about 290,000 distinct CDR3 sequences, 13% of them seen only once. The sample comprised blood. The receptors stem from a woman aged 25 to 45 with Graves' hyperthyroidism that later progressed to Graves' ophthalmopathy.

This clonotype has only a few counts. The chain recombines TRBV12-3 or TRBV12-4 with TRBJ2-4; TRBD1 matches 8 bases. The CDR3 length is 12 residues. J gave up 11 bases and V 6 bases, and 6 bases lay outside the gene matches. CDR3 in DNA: TGTGCCAGCAGCTCCGACAGGGGACTTCAGTACTTC. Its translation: CASSSDRGLQYF.

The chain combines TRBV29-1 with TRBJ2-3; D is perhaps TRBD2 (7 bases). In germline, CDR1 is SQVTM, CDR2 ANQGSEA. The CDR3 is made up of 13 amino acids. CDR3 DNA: TGCACCGGTAGGGGGGGACTCACAGATACGCAGTATTTT. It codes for CTGRGGLTDTQYF.

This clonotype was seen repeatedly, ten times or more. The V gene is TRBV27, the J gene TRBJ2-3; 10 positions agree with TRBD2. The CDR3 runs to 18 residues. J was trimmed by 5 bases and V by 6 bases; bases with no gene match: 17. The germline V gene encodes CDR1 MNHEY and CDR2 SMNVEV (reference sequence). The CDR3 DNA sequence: TGTGCCAGCAGCGCTCTAGCGGGAGTTTTCGAGTTTGGAGATACGCAGTATTTT. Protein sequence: CASSALAGVFEFGDTQYF.

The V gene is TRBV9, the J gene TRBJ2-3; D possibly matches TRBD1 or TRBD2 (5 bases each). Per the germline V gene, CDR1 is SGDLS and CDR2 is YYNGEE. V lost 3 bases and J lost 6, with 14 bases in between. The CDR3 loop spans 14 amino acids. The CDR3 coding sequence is TGTGCCAGCAGCGACCGCCTGGGGACCGATACGCAGTATTTT. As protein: CASSDRLGTDTQYF.

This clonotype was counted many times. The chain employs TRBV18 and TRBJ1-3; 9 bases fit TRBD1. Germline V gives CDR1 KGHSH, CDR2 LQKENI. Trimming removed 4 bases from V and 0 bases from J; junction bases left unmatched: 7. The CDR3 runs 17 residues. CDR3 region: CASSLPGQGVSGNTIYF. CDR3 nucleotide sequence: TGTGCCAGCTCACTACCGGGACAGGGCGTCTCTGGAAACACCATATATTTT.

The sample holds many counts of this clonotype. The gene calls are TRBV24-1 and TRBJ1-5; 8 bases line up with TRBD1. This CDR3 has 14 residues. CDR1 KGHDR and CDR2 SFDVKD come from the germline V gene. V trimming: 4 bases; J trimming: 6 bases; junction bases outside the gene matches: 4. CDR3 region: CATSEKTGAQPQHF. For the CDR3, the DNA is TGTGCCACCAGTGAGAAGACAGGGGCTCAGCCCCAGCATTTT.

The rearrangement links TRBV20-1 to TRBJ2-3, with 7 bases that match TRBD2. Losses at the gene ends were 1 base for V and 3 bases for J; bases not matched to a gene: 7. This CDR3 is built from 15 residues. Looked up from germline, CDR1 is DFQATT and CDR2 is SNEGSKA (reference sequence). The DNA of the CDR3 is TGCAGTGCTAGAGGTCAGCGGGACTTAACAGATACGCAGTATTTT. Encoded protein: CSARGQRDLTDTQYF.

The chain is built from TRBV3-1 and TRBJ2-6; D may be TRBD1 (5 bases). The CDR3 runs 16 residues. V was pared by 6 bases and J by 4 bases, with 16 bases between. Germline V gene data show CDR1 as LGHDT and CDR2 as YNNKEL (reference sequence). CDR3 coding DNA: TGTGCCAGCAGGAAGGGGCGGCCTGAAGGGGCCAACGTCCTGACTTTC. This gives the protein CASRKGRPEGANVLTF.

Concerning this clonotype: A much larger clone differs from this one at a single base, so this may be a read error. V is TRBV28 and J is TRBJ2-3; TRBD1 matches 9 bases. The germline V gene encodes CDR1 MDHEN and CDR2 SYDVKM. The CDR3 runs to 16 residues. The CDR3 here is CASSLVQGASTDMQYF. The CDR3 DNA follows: TGTGCCAGCAGTTTGGTACAGGGGGCTAGCACAGATATGCAGTATTTT.

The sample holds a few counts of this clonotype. This CDR3 reads CASSDKTPQETQYF. CDR3 nucleotides: TGTGCCAGCAGTGACAAAACCCCCCAAGAGACCCAGTACTTC. V is TRBV7-3 and J is TRBJ2-5; no clear D. The V end lost 6 bases, the J end lost 1 base, and 12 bases lay between the germline ends. CDR1 SGHTA and CDR2 FQGTGA come from the germline V gene. The CDR3 contains 14 residues.

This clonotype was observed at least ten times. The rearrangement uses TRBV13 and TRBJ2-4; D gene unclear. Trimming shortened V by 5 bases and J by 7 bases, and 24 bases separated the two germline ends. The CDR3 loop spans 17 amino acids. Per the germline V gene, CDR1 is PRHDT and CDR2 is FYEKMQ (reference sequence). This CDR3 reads CASSPQLRLNAWNIQYF. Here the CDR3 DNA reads TGTGCCAGCAGCCCCCAGTTGCGGCTGAATGCTTGGAACATTCAGTACTTC.